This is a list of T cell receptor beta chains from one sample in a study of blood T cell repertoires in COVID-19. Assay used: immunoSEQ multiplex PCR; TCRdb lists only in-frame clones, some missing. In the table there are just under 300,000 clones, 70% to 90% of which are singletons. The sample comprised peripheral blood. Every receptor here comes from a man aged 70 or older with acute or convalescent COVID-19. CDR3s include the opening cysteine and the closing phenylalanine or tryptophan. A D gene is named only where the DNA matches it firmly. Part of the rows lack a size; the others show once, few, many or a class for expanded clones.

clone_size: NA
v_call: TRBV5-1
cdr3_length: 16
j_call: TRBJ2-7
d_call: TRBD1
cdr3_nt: TGCGCCAGCACCGAACAGCCGGGACAGGGGGCCTACGAGCAGTACTTC
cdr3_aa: CASTEQPGQGAYEQYF

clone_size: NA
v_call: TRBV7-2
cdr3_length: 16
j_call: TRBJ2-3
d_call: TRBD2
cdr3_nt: TGTGCCAGCAGCGGATATAGCGGGGCTAGCACAGATACGCAGTATTTT
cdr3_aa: CASSGYSGASTDTQYF

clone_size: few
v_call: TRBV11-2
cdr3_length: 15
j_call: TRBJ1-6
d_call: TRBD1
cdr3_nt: TGTGCCAGCAGCATCGGGACAGGGTATAATTCACCCCTCCACTTT
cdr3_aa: CASSIGTGYNSPLHF

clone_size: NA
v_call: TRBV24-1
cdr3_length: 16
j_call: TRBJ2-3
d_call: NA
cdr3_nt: TGTGCCACCAGTGATCTTGGGTTAGCAGGCACAGATACGCAGTATTTT
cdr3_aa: CATSDLGLAGTDTQYF

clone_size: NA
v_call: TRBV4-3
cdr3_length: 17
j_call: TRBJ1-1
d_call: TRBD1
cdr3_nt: TGCGCCAGCAGCCACCACCCCCGAACAGGGGGGGTACCTGAAGCTTTCTTT
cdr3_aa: CASSHHPRTGGVPEAFF

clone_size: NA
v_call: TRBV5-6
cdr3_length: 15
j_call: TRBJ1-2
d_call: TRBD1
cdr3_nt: TGTGCCAGCAGCTTTCCCGGACAGGGGGATTATGGCTACACCTTC
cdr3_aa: CASSFPGQGDYGYTF

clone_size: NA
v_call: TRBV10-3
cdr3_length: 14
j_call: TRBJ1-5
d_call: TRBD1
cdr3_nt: TGTGCCATCAGGGGACAGGGAGGTGATCAGCCCCAGCATTTT
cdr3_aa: CAIRGQGGDQPQHF

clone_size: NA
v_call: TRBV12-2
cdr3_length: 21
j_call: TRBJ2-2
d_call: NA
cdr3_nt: TGTGCAAGTCGCCCCCTTTTTTCAGAACTAGCGGGAACACGAGTTACCGGGGAGCTGTTTTTT
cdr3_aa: CASRPLFSELAGTRVTGELFF

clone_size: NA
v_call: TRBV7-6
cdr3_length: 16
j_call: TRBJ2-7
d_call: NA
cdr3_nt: TGTGCCAGCAGCTCACAGCAGTCAAAACAAGGATCCGAGCAGTACTTC
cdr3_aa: CASSSQQSKQGSEQYF

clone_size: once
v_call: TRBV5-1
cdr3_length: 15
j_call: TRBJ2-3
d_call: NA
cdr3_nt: TGCGCCAGCAGCCCGGATGGGGGCCGAGGGGATACGCAGTATTTT
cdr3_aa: CASSPDGGRGDTQYF

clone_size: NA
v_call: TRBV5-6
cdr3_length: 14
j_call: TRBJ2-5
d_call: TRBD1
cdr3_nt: TGTGCCAGCAAACAAGACAGGGTTAGAGAGACCCAGTACTTC
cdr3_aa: CASKQDRVRETQYF

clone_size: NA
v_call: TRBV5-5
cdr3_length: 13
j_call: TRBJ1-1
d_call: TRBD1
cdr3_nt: TGTGCCAGCAGCTTTACAGGGGAGACTGAAGCTTTCTTT
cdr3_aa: CASSFTGETEAFF

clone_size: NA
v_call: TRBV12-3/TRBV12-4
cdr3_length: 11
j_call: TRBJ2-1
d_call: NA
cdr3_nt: TGTGCCAGCAGTTCTTACAATGAGCAGTTCTTC
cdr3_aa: CASSSYNEQFF

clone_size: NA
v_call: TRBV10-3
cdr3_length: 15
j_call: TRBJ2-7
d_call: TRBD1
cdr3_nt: TGTGCCATCAGTGATCCACTCGGACAGGGGCGCGAGCAGTACTTC
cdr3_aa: CAISDPLGQGREQYF

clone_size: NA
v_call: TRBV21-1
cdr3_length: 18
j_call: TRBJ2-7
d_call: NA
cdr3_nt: TGTGCCAGCAGCAAAATTGTAGGGGGACAGGGGGCCTCCTACGAGCAGTACTTC
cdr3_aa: CASSKIVGGQGASYEQYF

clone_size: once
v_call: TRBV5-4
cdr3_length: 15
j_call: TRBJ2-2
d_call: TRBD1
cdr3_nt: TGTGCCAGCGGATCGGGACAGGGTATGGCCGGGGAGCTGTTTTTT
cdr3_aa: CASGSGQGMAGELFF

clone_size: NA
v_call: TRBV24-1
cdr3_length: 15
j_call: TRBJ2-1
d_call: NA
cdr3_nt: TGTGCCACCAGTGATCCTCTCGGGGGAAGGAATGAGCAGTTCTTC
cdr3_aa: CATSDPLGGRNEQFF

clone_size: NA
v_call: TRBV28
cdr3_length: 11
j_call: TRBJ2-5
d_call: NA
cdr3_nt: TGTGCCAGCAGCTCTATAGAGACCCAGTACTTC
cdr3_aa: CASSSIETQYF

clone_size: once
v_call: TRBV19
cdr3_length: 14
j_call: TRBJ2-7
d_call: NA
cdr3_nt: TGTGCCAGTAGTATACTCCCCCTGGGCGACGAGCAGTACTTC
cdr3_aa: CASSILPLGDEQYF

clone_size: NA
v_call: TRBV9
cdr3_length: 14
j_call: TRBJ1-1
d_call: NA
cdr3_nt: TGTGCCAGCAGCGTAGGCAGCCAGGGCACTGAAGCTTTCTTT
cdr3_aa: CASSVGSQGTEAFF

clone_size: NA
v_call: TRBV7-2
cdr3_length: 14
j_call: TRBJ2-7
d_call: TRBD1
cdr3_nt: TGTGCCACCGCCTACGGGACAGCCTCCTACGAGCAGTACTTC
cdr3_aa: CATAYGTASYEQYF

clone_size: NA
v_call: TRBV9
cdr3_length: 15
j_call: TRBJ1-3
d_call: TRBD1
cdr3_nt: TGTGCCAGCAGCGTAGGAGGGACAGGGGTAAACACCATATATTTT
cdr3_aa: CASSVGGTGVNTIYF

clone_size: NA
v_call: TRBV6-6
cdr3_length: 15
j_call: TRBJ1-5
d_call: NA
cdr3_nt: TGTGCCAGCAGTTACCCGGACAGACTTGATCAGCCCCAGCATTTT
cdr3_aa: CASSYPDRLDQPQHF

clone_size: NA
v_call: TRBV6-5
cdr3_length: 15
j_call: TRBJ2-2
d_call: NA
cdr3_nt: TGTGCCAGCAGCCCCCCAGGGGCCGCCACCGGGGAGCTGTTTTTT
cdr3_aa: CASSPPGAATGELFF

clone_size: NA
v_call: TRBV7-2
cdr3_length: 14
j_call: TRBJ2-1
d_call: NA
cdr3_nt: TGTGCCAGCAGCTCGGGAACTAGAAACAATGAGCAGTTCTTC
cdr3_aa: CASSSGTRNNEQFF

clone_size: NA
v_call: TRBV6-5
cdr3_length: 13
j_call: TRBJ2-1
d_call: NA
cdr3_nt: TGTGCCAGCCTCGGGACACCTTACAATGAGCAGTTCTTC
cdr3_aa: CASLGTPYNEQFF

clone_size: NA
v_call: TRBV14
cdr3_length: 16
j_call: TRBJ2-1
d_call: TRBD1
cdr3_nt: TGTGCCAGCAGCCAAAGAACAGGGGGCTCCTACAATGAGCAGTTCTTC
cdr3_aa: CASSQRTGGSYNEQFF

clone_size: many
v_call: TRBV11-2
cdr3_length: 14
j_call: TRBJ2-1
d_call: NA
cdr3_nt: TGTGCCAGCAGCTTAGATTTACGGGTATGGGAGCAGTTCTTC
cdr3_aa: CASSLDLRVWEQFF

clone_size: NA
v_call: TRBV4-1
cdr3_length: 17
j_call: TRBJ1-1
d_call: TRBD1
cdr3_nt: TGCGCCAGCAGCCAAGATCAACGGACAGGGGGCCTGACTGAAGCTTTCTTT
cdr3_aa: CASSQDQRTGGLTEAFF

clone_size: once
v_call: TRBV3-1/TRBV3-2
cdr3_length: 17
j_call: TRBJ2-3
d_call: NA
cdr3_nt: TGTGCCAGCAGCCAAGTGGGTGGGGGGGCTCAATCAGATACGCAGTATTTT
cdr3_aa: CASSQVGGGAQSDTQYF

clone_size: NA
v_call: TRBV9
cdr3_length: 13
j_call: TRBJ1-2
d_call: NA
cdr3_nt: TGTGCCAGCAGCCCTTCGACAGACTATGGCTACACCTTC
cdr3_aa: CASSPSTDYGYTF

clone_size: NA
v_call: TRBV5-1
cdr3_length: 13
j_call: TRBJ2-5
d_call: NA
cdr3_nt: TGCGCCAGCACCAGGGCCCCACAAGAGACCCAGTACTTC
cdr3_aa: CASTRAPQETQYF

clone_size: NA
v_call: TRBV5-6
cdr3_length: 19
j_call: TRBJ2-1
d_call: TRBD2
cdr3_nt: TGTGCCAGCAGCTGGGGCCCCGCAGGACTAGCGGGAGTTTACAATGAGCAGTTCTTC
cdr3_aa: CASSWGPAGLAGVYNEQFF

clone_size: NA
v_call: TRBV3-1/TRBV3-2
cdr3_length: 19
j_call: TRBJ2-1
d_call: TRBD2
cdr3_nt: TGTGCCAGCAGCCACTCCGGGACTAGCGGGGGGGGGTCCTACAATGAGCAGTTCTTC
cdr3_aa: CASSHSGTSGGGSYNEQFF

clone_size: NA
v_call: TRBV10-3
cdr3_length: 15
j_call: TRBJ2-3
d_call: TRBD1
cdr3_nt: TGTGCCATCAGCACGAACAGGGGAAGCACAGATACGCAGTATTTT
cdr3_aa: CAISTNRGSTDTQYF

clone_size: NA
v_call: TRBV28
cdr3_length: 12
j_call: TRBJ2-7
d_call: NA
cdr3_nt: TGTGCCAGTCAGGGACTGTTATACGAGCAGTACTTC
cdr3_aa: CASQGLLYEQYF

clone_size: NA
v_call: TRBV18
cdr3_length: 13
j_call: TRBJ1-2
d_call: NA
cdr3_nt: TGTGCCAGCTCACCTGGCAGGGGCTATGGCTACACCTTC
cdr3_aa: CASSPGRGYGYTF

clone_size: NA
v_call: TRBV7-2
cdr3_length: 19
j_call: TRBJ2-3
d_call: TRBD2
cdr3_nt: TGTGCCAGCAGCGCACCGGTTGGGATTAGCGGGAGGGCCAGAGATACGCAGTATTTT
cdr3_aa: CASSAPVGISGRARDTQYF

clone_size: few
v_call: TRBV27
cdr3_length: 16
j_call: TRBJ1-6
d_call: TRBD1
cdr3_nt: TGTGCCAGCAGTGACTGGGGACAGGGGGGGAGTTCACCCCTCCACTTT
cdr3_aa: CASSDWGQGGSSPLHF

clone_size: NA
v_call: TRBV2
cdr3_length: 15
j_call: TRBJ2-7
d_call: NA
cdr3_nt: TGTGCCAGCAGTTATACGTTGAGGAGCTCCTACGAGCAGTACTTC
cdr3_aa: CASSYTLRSSYEQYF

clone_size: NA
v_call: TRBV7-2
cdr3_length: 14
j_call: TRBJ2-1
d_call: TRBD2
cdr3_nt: TGTGCCAGCAGCTTACGGACTAGCGGGAGGCCGGTTTTCTTC
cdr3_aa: CASSLRTSGRPVFF

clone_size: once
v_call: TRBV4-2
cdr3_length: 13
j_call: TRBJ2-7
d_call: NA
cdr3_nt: TGTGCCAGCAGCCAAGATCAAAACTACGAGCAGTACTTC
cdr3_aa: CASSQDQNYEQYF

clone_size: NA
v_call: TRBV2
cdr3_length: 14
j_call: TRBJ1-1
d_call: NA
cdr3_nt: TGTGCCAGCGGATGGACAGATTCGAACACTGAAGCTTTCTTT
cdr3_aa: CASGWTDSNTEAFF

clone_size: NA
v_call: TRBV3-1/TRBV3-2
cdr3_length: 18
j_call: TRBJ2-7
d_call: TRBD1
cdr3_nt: TGTGCCAGCAGCCATTACCCGATCCGGGACAGGGAAACCTACGAGCAGTACTTC
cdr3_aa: CASSHYPIRDRETYEQYF

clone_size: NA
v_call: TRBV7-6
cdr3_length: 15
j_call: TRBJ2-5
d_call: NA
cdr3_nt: TGTGCCAGCAGCCCGACAGGAGGAGCAGGGGAGACCCAGTACTTC
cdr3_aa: CASSPTGGAGETQYF